This paragraph reports one T cell receptor beta chain. This record belongs to a study of blood T cell repertoires in COVID-19. Background on the study: T cells, B-cell-depleted T cells, or PBMCs provided the cDNA or gDNA that served as material.

The germline CDR1 and CDR2 sequences are SGHVS and FQNEAQ. The germline V and J ends were trimmed by 5 bases and 4 bases, with 11 bases remaining between them. CDR3 size: 13 residues. Study processing details: Amplification from reference gene primers served as the basis for estimated nucleated cell counts. TCRdb keeps only in-frame clones here, not all; method: immunoSEQ multiplex PCR. The V and J calls and clone size were taken over from that table, and D and trimming were inferred from the DNA. This sample has about 100,000 clones, with 85% found just once. The receptor's source is a human donor in a cohort sampled during active COVID-19. Source material: peripheral blood. The rearrangement joins TRBV7-8 to TRBJ1-2; no clear D. CDR3 residues: CASSVKLSYGYTF. CDR3 bases: TGTGCCAGCAGCGTAAAACTTAGCTATGGCTACACCTTC.